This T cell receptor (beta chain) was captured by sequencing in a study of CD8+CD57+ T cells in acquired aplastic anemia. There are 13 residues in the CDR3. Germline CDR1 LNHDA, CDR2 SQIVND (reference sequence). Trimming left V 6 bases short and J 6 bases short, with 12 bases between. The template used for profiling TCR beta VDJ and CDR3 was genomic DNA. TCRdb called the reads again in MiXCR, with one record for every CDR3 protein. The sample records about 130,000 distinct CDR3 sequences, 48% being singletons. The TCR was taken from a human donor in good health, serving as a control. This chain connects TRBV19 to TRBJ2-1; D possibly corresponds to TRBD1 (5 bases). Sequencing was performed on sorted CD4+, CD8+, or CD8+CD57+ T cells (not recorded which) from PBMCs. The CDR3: CASRNLQGNEQFF. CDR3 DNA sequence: TGTGCCAGTAGAAACCTCCAGGGCAATGAGCAGTTCTTC.